A single sample gave rise to the 9 T cell receptor beta chains below, sequenced in a study of blood T cell repertoires in COVID-19. Sequencing was performed with immunoSEQ multiplex PCR; in TCRdb, only in-frame clones are kept and a portion is missing. In the table there are under 200,000 clones, roughly 80% of which are singletons. The material sequenced was peripheral blood. The receptors were sampled from a man aged 60-69 years with acute or convalescent COVID-19.

This rearrangement joins TRBV19 to TRBJ1-2, with D possibly matching TRBD1 (6 bases). Trimming cost V 6 bases and J 0 bases, with 11 bases left between them. The CDR3 is 14 amino acids. Germline V lookup: CDR1 LNHDA, CDR2 SQIVND (reference sequence). Here the CDR3 DNA reads TGTGCCAGTAGGACAGGCCTAGCTAACTATGGCTACACCTTC. It yields the protein CASRTGLANYGYTF.

A few counts support this clone. This chain links TRBV4-3 with TRBJ1-4; TRBD1 might be the D (6 bases). V shed 4 bases and J shed 7 bases, with 19 bases lying between them. The CDR3 has 16 amino acids. The V gene's germline CDR1 is LGHNA and CDR2 YSLEER. For the CDR3, the DNA is TGCGCCAGCAGCCCGTCTCCGGGGGGGCTGAGTGAAAAACTGTTTTTT. This gives the protein CASSPSPGGLSEKLFF.

The rearrangement joins TRBV4-3 to TRBJ1-1, with TRBD1 matching 11 bases. Germline CDR1 is LGHNA and CDR2 is YSLEER. The V gene end was trimmed by 0 bases and the J gene end by 11 bases; junction bases not matched to a gene: 8. This CDR3 has 15 amino acids. CDR3 nucleotides: TGCGCCAGCAGCCAAGATCCATGGACAGGGGGCGAGGCTTTCTTT. It codes for CASSQDPWTGGEAFF.

The chain couples TRBV25-1 to TRBJ2-2; D not resolved. CDR1 is MGHDK, CDR2 SYGVNS, per germline. The CDR3 sequence is 16 residues long. The germline V and J ends were trimmed by 1 base and 6 bases, with 15 bases remaining between them. As DNA, the CDR3 is TGTGCCAGCAGTGAATTCGCAGGTTTTGTGTCCGGGGAGCTGTTTTTT. It yields the protein CASSEFAGFVSGELFF.

The chain has TRBV7-2 and TRBJ2-7; D is uncertain. Germline CDR1 is SGHTA and CDR2 is FQGNSA. CDR3 length equals 15 residues. Trimming took off 4 bases at V and 0 bases at J, with 13 bases between the two ends. CDR3 bases: TGTGCCAGCAGCTCGTACTCAGGTAACTCCTACGAGCAGTACTTC. Its protein is CASSSYSGNSYEQYF.

The gene calls are TRBV6-5 and TRBJ1-1; D call uncertain. Trimming pared 2 bases from V and 4 bases from J, leaving 11 bases between. Germline lookup yields CDR1 MNHEY and CDR2 SVGAGI. This CDR3 is 14 amino acids long. The DNA of the CDR3 is TGTGCCAGCAGTTACGTCGGGGTCGGCACTGAAGCTTTCTTT. Its protein product is CASSYVGVGTEAFF.

The chain carries TRBV12-3 or TRBV12-4 and TRBJ1-2, with 7 bases matching TRBD1. The CDR3 is made up of 12 amino acids. The V and J ends lost 9 bases and 2 bases, in that order; junction bases with no gene match: 3. The CDR3 is CASTGVNYGYTF. For the CDR3, the DNA is TGTGCCAGTACAGGGGTGAACTATGGCTACACCTTC.

The chain carries TRBV4-2 and TRBJ2-3, with 11 bases identical to TRBD2. The CDR3 is made up of 18 amino acids. Germline CDR1 is LGHNA and CDR2 is YNFKEQ. The junction had 15 bases not matched to a gene; V was cut back by 5 bases and J by 5 bases. CDR3 DNA: TGTGCCAGCAGCTTAACCCCATTAGCGGGGGGGGTGATAGATACGCAGTATTTT. It codes for CASSLTPLAGGVIDTQYF.

This clone was recorded once. The chain recombines TRBV29-1 with TRBJ2-2, with D unclear. Germline V gene lookup returns CDR1 SQVTM and CDR2 ANQGSEA. There are 14 residues in the CDR3. Trimming cost V 3 bases and J 1 base, with 9 bases left between them. In DNA, the CDR3 is TGCAGCGTTGATGGGCAGAGGAACACCGGGGAGCTGTTTTTT. It translates to CSVDGQRNTGELFF.